The rows below give T cell receptor beta chains drawn from one sample of a study of T cells in Graves' hyperthyroidism and ophthalmopathy. TCRdb passed the multiplex PCR reads through MiXCR, listing each CDR3 protein once. The sample includes fewer than 900,000 distinct CDR3 sequences, under 20% of them seen just once. Material: blood. Receptor source: a woman aged 45-65 years with Graves' hyperthyroidism that later progressed to Graves' ophthalmopathy. Each CDR3 is given with its conserved first and last residue. D genes are given only for firm matches. The listing skips clone size in some rows; elsewhere it reads once, few, many or a size class.

cdr3_nt,cdr3_aa,j_call,v_call,d_call,clone_size
TGTGCCAGCAGCCAGCGGAGAGGTTTCGGAGAGACCCAGTACTTC,CASSQRRGFGETQYF,TRBJ2-5,TRBV14,-,-
TGTGCCACCAGTGGGGGACTAGCGCAGGAGACCCAGTACTTC,CATSGGLAQETQYF,TRBJ2-5,TRBV24-1,TRBD2,-
TGTGCCAGCAGCCAAGAGGCTAGCGGGGCCTACACAGATACGCAGTATTTT,CASSQEASGAYTDTQYF,TRBJ2-3,TRBV3-1,TRBD2,many
TGTGCCAGCAGTTACTCTAGACCAGGACTGAACTATGGCTACACCTTC,CASSYSRPGLNYGYTF,TRBJ1-2,TRBV6-6,-,few
TGTGCCACCAGCAGGCACAGGGGACCGAGCACTGAAGCTTTCTTT,CATSRHRGPSTEAFF,TRBJ1-1,TRBV15,TRBD1,-
TGTGCCAGCAGTTACTCGCCGGGACAGAAAGCTAACTATGGCTACACCTTC,CASSYSPGQKANYGYTF,TRBJ1-2,TRBV6-5,TRBD1,few
TGTGCCAGCAGCACCCGGAGTGATGTTACAGATACGCAGTATTTT,CASSTRSDVTDTQYF,TRBJ2-3,TRBV7-3,-,few
TGTGCCAGCAGCTACGAGGGTCCTTATAGCAATCAGCCCCAGCATTTT,CASSYEGPYSNQPQHF,TRBJ1-5,TRBV6-1,-,many
TGCAGTGCTATCGTCCCGGGACAGGGAAACTATGGCTACACCTTC,CSAIVPGQGNYGYTF,TRBJ1-2,TRBV20-1,TRBD1,many
TGTGCCAGCAGTTCCCCCAGGGGGACAGGGGCCCCCGGGGAGCTGTTTTTT,CASSSPRGTGAPGELFF,TRBJ2-2,TRBV12-3/TRBV12-4,TRBD1,few
TGCAGTGCTATACGGCTAGCGGGGGGCCGCGTCACAGATACGCAGTATTTT,CSAIRLAGGRVTDTQYF,TRBJ2-3,TRBV20-1,TRBD2,many
TGCGCCAGCAGCGAGACTAGCGGGGCATGGGAGACCCAGTACTTC,CASSETSGAWETQYF,TRBJ2-5,TRBV5-1,TRBD2,-
TGCAGTGCTACCCGACTAGCGGACTCCTACGAGCAGTACTTC,CSATRLADSYEQYF,TRBJ2-7,TRBV20-1,TRBD2,many
TGTGCCAGCAGTTTGGGTAGGAGCCCACCGCAAGAGACCCAGTACTTC,CASSLGRSPPQETQYF,TRBJ2-5,TRBV27,-,many
TGTGCTAGTGGTTTGGGTCTCGGCACTGAAGCTTTCTTT,CASGLGLGTEAFF,TRBJ1-1,TRBV12-5,-,few
TGTGCCAGCAGCCCACAGACCCGCGACGAGCGGTACTTC,CASSPQTRDERYF,TRBJ2-7,TRBV6-1,-,-